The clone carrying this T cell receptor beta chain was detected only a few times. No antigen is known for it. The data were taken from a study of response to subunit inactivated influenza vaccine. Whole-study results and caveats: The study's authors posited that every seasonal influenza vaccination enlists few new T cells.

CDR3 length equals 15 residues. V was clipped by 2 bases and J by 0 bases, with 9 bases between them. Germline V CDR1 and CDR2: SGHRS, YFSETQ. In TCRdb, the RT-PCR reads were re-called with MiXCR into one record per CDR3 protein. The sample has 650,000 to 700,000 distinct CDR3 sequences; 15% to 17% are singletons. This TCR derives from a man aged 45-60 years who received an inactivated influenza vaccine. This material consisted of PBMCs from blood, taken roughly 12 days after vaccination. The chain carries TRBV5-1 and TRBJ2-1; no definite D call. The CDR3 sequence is CASSLSYSSYNEQFF. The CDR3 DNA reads TGCGCCAGCAGCTTATCATACAGCTCCTACAATGAGCAGTTCTTC.